These 17 T cell receptor beta chains were all obtained from the same sample, sequenced in a study of blood T cell repertoires in COVID-19. Generated by immunoSEQ multiplex PCR, the TCRdb table keeps only in-frame clones and is missing some. The data contain hundreds of thousands of clones, 75% to 85% of them seen just once; the ten biggest clones take up 6.5% to 9%. Sequencing was done on a sample of PBMCs or T cells enriched from blood (not recorded which). The receptors shown here come from a middle-aged woman with acute COVID-19.

The chain combines TRBV7-9 with TRBJ2-7; 7 bases agree with TRBD1. Germline V gives CDR1 SEHNR, CDR2 FQNEAQ (reference sequence). Trimming cost V 5 bases and J 5 bases; bases outside gene matches: 6. The CDR3 has 13 amino acids. The CDR3: CASSRSDRDEQYF. CDR3 DNA: TGTGCCAGCAGCCGCTCCGACAGGGACGAGCAGTACTTC.

This rearrangement joins TRBV11-2 to TRBJ2-7; no firm D call. V lost 0 bases and J lost 1, with 10 bases in between. This CDR3 has 15 amino acids. CDR1 and CDR2 (germline): SGHAT, FQNNGV. CDR3 protein: CASSLDHARSYEQYF. The CDR3 bases are TGTGCCAGCAGCTTAGATCACGCGAGATCCTACGAGCAGTACTTC.

V usage is TRBV2 and J usage is TRBJ2-1; 8 bases match TRBD1. Germline V gene sequence: CDR1 SNHLY, CDR2 FYNNEI. After removal of 4 bases from V and 6 bases from J, the junction contained 8 bases not matched to a gene. This CDR3 has 15 residues. The CDR3 spells CASSGAGQGANEQFF. The DNA for the CDR3 is TGTGCCAGCAGTGGGGCGGGGCAGGGGGCCAATGAGCAGTTCTTC.

This sequence joins TRBV5-5 and TRBJ1-6; D unclear. V was shortened by 4 bases and J by 6 bases, with 14 bases between the two germline ends. CDR1 and CDR2 from the germline V gene are SGHKS and YYEKEE (reference sequence). This CDR3 region has 15 residues. The CDR3 DNA sequence: TGTGCCAGCAGCCGACTTGCTGTGGGTAATTCACCCCTCCACTTT. Amino acid sequence: CASSRLAVGNSPLHF.

V and J are TRBV5-4 and TRBJ1-6; weak D call: TRBD1 (6 bases). Germline V CDR1 and CDR2: SGHNT, YYREEE (reference sequence). The CDR3 sequence is 15 residues long. The V gene lost 4 bases and the J gene lost 7 bases, with 15 bases spanning the gap. CDR3 nucleotides: TGTGCCAGCAGCCCGGGGGGCGCTGCAAATTCACCCCTCCACTTT. As protein: CASSPGGAANSPLHF.

The rearrangement uses TRBV28 and TRBJ1-5; 10 bases map to TRBD1. V trimming: 8 bases; J trimming: 3 bases; junction bases outside the gene matches: 13. This CDR3 spans 17 amino acids. CDR1 is MDHEN, CDR2 SYDVKM, per germline. DNA of the CDR3: TGTGCCAGCTCCCTGGACAGGGGGTATCGGGACAATCAGCCCCAGCATTTT. This translates into CASSLDRGYRDNQPQHF.

The chain carries TRBV12-3 or TRBV12-4 and TRBJ1-2; the match to TRBD1 covers 7 bases. This CDR3 is built from 13 residues. V shed 6 bases, J shed 13 bases, and the junction held 14 bases outside the gene matches. This chain's CDR3 is CASSRTTADRATF. CDR3 DNA sequence: TGTGCCAGCAGCCGTACCACCGCCGACAGGGCCACCTTC.

About this clone itself: The same CDR3 arises from other DNA sequences in this sample as well. The chain combines TRBV7-9 with TRBJ1-3; D is possibly TRBD1 (5 bases). The V and J ends lost 2 bases and 0 bases respectively, with 8 bases between them. This CDR3 comprises 15 residues. Germline V gene data show CDR1 as SEHNR and CDR2 as FQNEAQ (reference sequence). Here the CDR3 DNA reads TGTGCCAGCAGCTTAACCGGGGGCTCTGGAAACACCATATATTTT. Protein sequence: CASSLTGGSGNTIYF.

This chain links TRBV19 with TRBJ2-5; a weak D match, TRBD1 (5 bases). V was trimmed by 2 bases and J by 5 bases, leaving 15 bases between them. Germline CDR1 reads LNHDA; CDR2 reads SQIVND (reference sequence). This CDR3 has 15 residues. The CDR3, as DNA: TGTGCCAGTAGTATACGCCCCGGACATGCGGAGACCCAGTACTTC. This sequence encodes CASSIRPGHAETQYF.

The rearrangement links TRBV27 to TRBJ1-6, with TRBD1 as a possible D gene (5 bases). The CDR3 has 16 residues. The germline gives CDR1 MNHEY, CDR2 SMNVEV (reference sequence). V was clipped by 5 bases and J by 3 bases, with 14 bases between them. CDR3 region: CASSTVARGYNSPLHF. CDR3 nucleotide sequence: TGTGCCAGCAGTACGGTAGCAAGGGGCTATAATTCACCCCTCCACTTT.

This chain links TRBV28 with TRBJ1-1; D is unresolved. Germline V gene sequence: CDR1 MDHEN, CDR2 SYDVKM. Trimming removed 3 bases at V and 6 bases at J, with 11 bases between. The CDR3 spans 13 residues. The CDR3 coding sequence is TGTGCCAGCAGTTTGCAGGTCCCGGCTGAAGCTTTCTTT. As protein: CASSLQVPAEAFF. Filled out from reference TRBV28 and TRBJ1-1, the complete variable domain reads DVKVTQSSRYLVKRTGEKVFLECVQDMDHENMFWYRQDPGLGLRLIYFSYDVKMKEKGDIPEGYSVSREKKERFSLILESASTNQTSMYLCASSLQVPAEAFFGQGTRLTVV.

A few counts support this clone. This chain connects TRBV7-2 to TRBJ2-5; TRBD1 agrees at 9 bases. The J segment lost 2 bases and the V segment lost 1 base, leaving 8 bases of the junction unmatched. The CDR3 runs 17 residues. Germline V gene sequence: CDR1 SGHTA, CDR2 FQGNSA. The CDR3 reads CASSLGLWGQGQETQYF. Written as DNA, the CDR3 is TGTGCCAGCAGCTTAGGATTATGGGGACAGGGACAAGAGACCCAGTACTTC.

This chain uses TRBV5-6 with TRBJ1-6; D is perhaps TRBD1 (5 bases). V was shortened by 3 bases and J by 7 bases, with 14 bases between the two germline ends. The length of the CDR3 is 15 residues. The germline CDR1 and CDR2 sequences are SGHDT and YYEEEE. The DNA of the CDR3 is TGTGCCAGCAGCTATGGCAGGGTTAAAAATTCACCCCTCCACTTT. It translates to CASSYGRVKNSPLHF.

The rearrangement links TRBV12-3 or TRBV12-4 to TRBJ1-2, with D possibly matching TRBD1 (6 bases). The CDR3 covers 13 residues. Trimming cost V 3 bases and J 10 bases, with 15 bases left between them. CDR3 sequence reads: CASSLRSAGAYTF. In DNA, the CDR3 is TGTGCCAGCAGTTTGAGGTCGGCAGGGGCCTACACCTTC.

V usage is TRBV30 and J usage is TRBJ2-2; 9 bases are a match to TRBD2. V shed 4 bases, J shed 5 bases, and the junction held 14 bases outside the gene matches. CDR3 length: 17 residues. The germline V gene encodes CDR1 GTSNPN and CDR2 SVGIG (reference sequence). In DNA, the CDR3 is TGTGCCTGGAAATCTACTCGCGGGGGGGTAAGGACCGGGGAGCTGTTTTTT. Its translation is CAWKSTRGGVRTGELFF. The whole variable domain, remainder taken from reference TRBV30 and TRBJ2-2, is SQTIHQWPATLVQPVGSPLSLECTVEGTSNPNLYWYRQAAGRGLQLLFYSVGIGQISSEVPQNLSASRPQDRQFILSSKKLLLSDSGFYLCAWKSTRGGVRTGELFFGEGSRLTVL.

The rearrangement joins TRBV5-5 to TRBJ1-2; no reliable D call. V was trimmed by 0 bases and J by 5 bases, leaving 11 bases between them. The CDR3 length is 14 residues. Germline V gives CDR1 SGHKS, CDR2 YYEKEE (reference sequence). The CDR3 DNA reads as TGTGCCAGCAGCTTGGAACTAACGGCTTATGGCTACACCTTC. Its protein is CASSLELTAYGYTF.

This clone was detected only a few times. This chain connects TRBV5-1 to TRBJ2-2; D remains unclear. The CDR3 covers 15 residues. Germline V gives CDR1 SGHRS, CDR2 YFSETQ. Between the trimmed V and J ends, which lost 0 bases and 0 bases, there was a span of 6 bases. CDR3 in amino acids: CASSLGSTNTGELFF. In nucleotides, the CDR3 is TGCGCCAGCAGCTTGGGGAGTACGAACACCGGGGAGCTGTTTTTT. Looking up the rest from reference TRBV5-1 and TRBJ2-2 gives the full variable domain: KAGVTQTPRYLIKTRGQQVTLSCSPISGHRSVSWYQQTPGQGLQFLFEYFSETQRNKGNFPGRFSGRQFSNSRSEMNVSTLELGDSALYLCASSLGSTNTGELFFGEGSRLTVL.